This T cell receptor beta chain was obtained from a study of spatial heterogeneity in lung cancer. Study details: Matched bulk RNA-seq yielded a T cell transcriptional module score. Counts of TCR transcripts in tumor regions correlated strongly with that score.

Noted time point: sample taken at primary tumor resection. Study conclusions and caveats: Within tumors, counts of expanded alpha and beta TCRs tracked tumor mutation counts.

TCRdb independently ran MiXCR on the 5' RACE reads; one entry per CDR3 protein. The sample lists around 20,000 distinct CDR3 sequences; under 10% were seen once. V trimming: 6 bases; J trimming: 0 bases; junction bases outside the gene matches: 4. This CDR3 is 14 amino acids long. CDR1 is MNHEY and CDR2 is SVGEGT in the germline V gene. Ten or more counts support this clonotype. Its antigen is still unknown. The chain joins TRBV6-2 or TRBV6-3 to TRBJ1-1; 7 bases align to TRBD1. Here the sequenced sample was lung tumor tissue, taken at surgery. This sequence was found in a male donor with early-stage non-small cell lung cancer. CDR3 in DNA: TGTGCCAGCAGATTGGACAGGTTGAACACTGAAGCTTTCTTT. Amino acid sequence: CASRLDRLNTEAFF.